One sample yielded the 14 T cell receptor beta chains listed below, sequenced in a study of beta chain features in type 1 diabetes. Study results and limitations: Moderately but significantly shorter TCRB CDR3s were found in Type 1 diabetes patients in all four CD4+ subsets.

Their antigen targets remain unknown. Expressed TCRB transcripts were sequenced because the isolated RNA had all been reverse transcribed beforehand. Clones were read by immunoSEQ multiplex PCR, and TCRdb kept only the in-frame ones, dropping some. The sample has 240,000 or so clones; around 13% are singletons. Sequencing input: naive CD4+ T cells from blood. The receptors were sampled from a man aged 25-45 years with type 1 diabetes.

This clone was found a few times. The V gene is TRBV5-1, the J gene TRBJ1-1, with D uncertain. Trimming pared 0 bases from V and 1 base from J, leaving 10 bases between. Germline CDR1 SGHRS, CDR2 YFSETQ. The CDR3 spans 15 residues. The CDR3: CASSLVGRENTEAFF. In DNA, the CDR3 is TGCGCCAGCAGCTTGGTTGGACGGGAGAACACTGAAGCTTTCTTT.

This clone was detected a few times. The chain has TRBV5-1 and TRBJ2-5; 9 positions agree with TRBD2. The CDR3 is made up of 15 amino acids. Trimming removed 5 bases from V and 0 bases from J; junction bases left unmatched: 5. Germline values: CDR1 SGHRS, CDR2 YFSETQ. CDR3 nucleotide sequence: TGCGCCAGCAGACTAGCGGGTCTCTACCAAGAGACCCAGTACTTC. The encoded protein is CASRLAGLYQETQYF.

This clone occurred a few times. This sequence joins TRBV15 and TRBJ2-2, with no clear D. Trimming took 1 base from V and 2 from J, leaving 11 bases between them. Germline-derived CDR1 and CDR2 are LNHNV and YYDKDF (reference sequence). The CDR3 runs to 16 residues. The CDR3 DNA is TGTGCCACCAGCAGAGGTTCGGGTGGAAACACCGGGGAGCTGTTTTTT. Encoded protein: CATSRGSGGNTGELFF.

The table lists this clone with a few counts. The chain recombines TRBV5-1 with TRBJ2-7; TRBD2 agrees at 8 bases. The CDR3 sequence is 17 residues long. Trimming took 3 bases from V and 9 from J; bases not matched to a gene: 20. Germline assignment: CDR1 SGHRS and CDR2 YFSETQ. The CDR3 protein is CASSSDAKAGAPGPQYF. Here the CDR3 DNA reads TGCGCCAGCAGCTCCGACGCCAAAGCGGGAGCTCCAGGTCCGCAGTACTTC.

The chain recombines TRBV7-2 with TRBJ2-1; D not certain. This CDR3 has 11 amino acids. From germline, CDR1 is SGHTA and CDR2 FQGNSA. V shed 5 bases and J shed 8 bases, with 7 bases lying between them. The CDR3 here is CASSRADEQFF. The DNA of the CDR3 is TGTGCCAGCAGCCGCGCCGATGAGCAGTTCTTC.

This clone was seen more than once but under ten times. The chain couples TRBV7-9 to TRBJ1-1; D unclear. Trimming took off 2 bases at V and 3 bases at J, with 16 bases between the two ends. The CDR3 runs to 16 residues. Germline V gives CDR1 SEHNR, CDR2 FQNEAQ (reference sequence). CDR3 DNA sequence: TGTGCCAGCAGCTTAAACGTCGGGGTCGAGGACACTGAAGCTTTCTTT. Translation: CASSLNVGVEDTEAFF. Variable domain in full (rest from reference TRBV7-9 and TRBJ1-1): DTGVSQNPRHKITKRGQNVTFRCDPISEHNRLYWYRQTLGQGPEFLTYFQNEAQLEKSRLLSDRFSAERPKGSFSTLEIQRTEQGDSAMYLCASSLNVGVEDTEAFFGQGTRLTVV.

The V and J genes are TRBV15 and TRBJ2-1, with TRBD2 matching over 10 bases. Trimming removed 4 bases from V and 7 bases from J; junction bases left unmatched: 10. Germline V gene lookup returns CDR1 LNHNV and CDR2 YYDKDF (reference sequence). This CDR3 is 16 amino acids long. CDR3 amino acids: CATSNPGSGRVNEQFF. CDR3 DNA: TGTGCCACCAGCAACCCGGGAAGCGGGAGGGTTAATGAGCAGTTCTTC.

This rearrangement joins TRBV30 to TRBJ1-6; D might be TRBD1 (5 bases). V dropped 3 bases and J dropped 9 bases, with 12 bases sitting between them. The CDR3 totals 13 residues. The germline V gene encodes CDR1 GTSNPN and CDR2 SVGIG (reference sequence). This chain's CDR3 is CAWRGQGGSPLHF. In nucleotides, the CDR3 is TGTGCCTGGAGGGGTCAGGGTGGTTCACCCCTCCACTTT.

The gene calls are TRBV30 and TRBJ2-3; no clear D gene. The CDR3 sequence is 14 residues long. From germline, CDR1 is GTSNPN and CDR2 SVGIG (reference sequence). V lost 2 bases, J lost 3 bases, and 12 bases lay in between. Written as DNA, the CDR3 is TGTGCCTGGAGTATATCACGAGGAACAGATACGCAGTATTTT. It codes for CAWSISRGTDTQYF.

This chain links TRBV30 with TRBJ2-5, with 8 bases identical to TRBD2. This CDR3 is 13 amino acids long. The V gene end was trimmed by 0 bases and the J gene end by 7 bases; junction bases not matched to a gene: 4. Germline CDR1 reads GTSNPN; CDR2 reads SVGIG (reference sequence). Here the CDR3 DNA reads TGTGCCTGGAGTGTAGGGGCGGGGGGGACCCAGTACTTC. Translating gives CAWSVGAGGTQYF.

This chain uses TRBV29-1 with TRBJ1-6; a weak D match, TRBD1 (5 bases). This CDR3 has 14 amino acids. Germline CDR1 is SQVTM and CDR2 is ANQGSEA. V gave up 4 bases and J gave up 8 bases, with 15 bases separating them. Here the CDR3 reads CSVVFGTGHSPLHF. The CDR3 bases are TGCAGCGTTGTTTTTGGAACAGGCCATTCACCCCTCCACTTT.

There are a few counts of this clone. The chain is built from TRBV29-1 and TRBJ2-3, with D tentatively TRBD1 (5 bases). The CDR3 is 13 amino acids. The V gene's germline CDR1 is SQVTM and CDR2 ANQGSEA. Trimming took 6 bases from V and 8 from J, leaving 18 bases between them. The CDR3 reads CSVRDSTDGTQYF. The CDR3 DNA sequence: TGCAGCGTCCGTGACAGCACAGACGGTACGCAGTATTTT.

This clone was counted only a few times. J is TRBJ1-6 and V is TRBV2; D gene unclear. The CDR3 runs 13 residues. With 8 bases removed from V and 9 bases from J, the gap between germline ends came to 14 bases. Per the germline V gene, CDR1 is SNHLY and CDR2 is FYNNEI. The CDR3 DNA sequence: TGTGCCAGCGCCTCGCTAGGCGGTTCACCCCTCCACTTT. This encodes CASASLGGSPLHF.

This clone was seen more than once but under ten times. This chain links TRBV9 with TRBJ2-7; tentative D call: TRBD1 (6 bases). Trimming cost V 4 bases and J 0 bases, with 14 bases left between them. Germline V gene sequence: CDR1 SGDLS, CDR2 YYNGEE. The CDR3 is made up of 15 amino acids. The CDR3 loop is CASSPRTAGSYEQYF. For the CDR3, the DNA is TGTGCCAGCAGCCCCAGGACAGCAGGCTCCTACGAGCAGTACTTC.